This T cell receptor (beta chain) stems from a study of blood T cells in healthy people across ages. On the study more broadly: There was about one barcoded beta molecule captured by template switching per two T cells.

This clonotype was observed a handful of times. The antigen is not known. An end of the junction differs from the germline gene, which may be a read error. PCR was performed a second time for roughly 7 to 11 cycles using a sample-barcoded 5' primer and a J-beta primer mix. Through a template-switch adaptor with 12 random nucleotides, each cDNA molecule received a tag. TCRdb redid the calling of the 5' RACE reads with MiXCR, one entry per CDR3 protein. The top ten hold around 25% of the sample, which has about 760,000 distinct CDR3 sequences, 56% seen once. Whole-study findings and limits: It was not possible, with unsorted PBMCs, to conclusively compare naive and antigen-experienced cells.

Germline V gives CDR1 LGHDT, CDR2 YNNKEL (reference sequence). The length of the CDR3 is 14 residues. This clonotype was obtained from a middle-aged man in good health. The chain is built from TRBV3-1 and TRBJ2-3, with TRBD2 matching over 7 bases. The sample consisted of blood. The CDR3 nucleotides read TGTGCTAGCAGCCAGCGGGGAGGCACAGATACGCAGTATTTT. Residues: CASSQRGGTDTQYF.